The subject of this entry is one T cell receptor (beta chain). Its antigen remains unidentified. This sample was included in a study of T cells expressing NK-cell markers. For the study at large: Sorted CD3+CD56-NKG2C+, CD3+CD56+NKG2C- and CD3+CD56+NKG2C+ T cells were the source of the TCR beta repertoires.

The germline V gene encodes CDR1 SGHAT and CDR2 FQNNGV. There are 15 residues in the CDR3. TCR beta cDNA was made by 5'RACE template switching with UMIs. Each CDR3 protein gets one entry in TCRdb, which reprocessed the 5' RACE reads and gives no DNA. The table counts some 140,000 distinct CDR3 sequences; 37% lies in the top ten. Findings and limits, study-wide: Four of the donors also had these clonotypes leading their CD3+CD56-NKG2C+ fraction. Of CD8+ T cells, about 1.0-8% belonged to dominant NKG2C+ clonotypes in five or six donors.

The TCR originated in a woman in her 50s in good health. The V gene is TRBV11-2, the J gene TRBJ1-4. The sample consisted of blood T cells: a sorted CD56 or NKG2C T cell subset, CD4+ or CD8+ T cells, or bulk PBMC T cells (not recorded which). CDR3 sequence: CASSEDAGTNEKLFF. Full variable domain (remainder filled in from reference TRBV11-2 and TRBJ1-4): EAGVAQSPRYKIIEKRQSVAFWCNPISGHATLYWYQQILGQGPKLLIQFQNNGVVDDSQLPKDRFSAERLKGVDSTLKIQPAKLEDSAVYLCASSEDAGTNEKLFFGSGTQLSVL.